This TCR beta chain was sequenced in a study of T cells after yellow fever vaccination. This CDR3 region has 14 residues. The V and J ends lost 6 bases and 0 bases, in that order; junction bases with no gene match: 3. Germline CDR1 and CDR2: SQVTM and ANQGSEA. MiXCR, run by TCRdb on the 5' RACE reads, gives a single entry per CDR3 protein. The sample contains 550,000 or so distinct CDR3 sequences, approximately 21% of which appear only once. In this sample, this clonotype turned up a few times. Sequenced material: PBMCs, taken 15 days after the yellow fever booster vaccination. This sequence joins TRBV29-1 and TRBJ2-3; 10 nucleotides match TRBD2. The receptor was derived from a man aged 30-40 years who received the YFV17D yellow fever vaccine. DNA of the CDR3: TGCAGCGTAGTACTAGCGGGAAGCACAGATACGCAGTATTTT. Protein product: CSVVLAGSTDTQYF.